The 2 T cell receptor beta chains in this list originate from one sample, sequenced in a study of identical twins. MiXCR, applied by TCRdb to the 5' RACE reads, yields one record per CDR3 protein. This sample yields fewer than 550,000 distinct CDR3 sequences, of which 15% are seen a single time; around 0.48% belongs to the top ten. This sample also appeared in a second study, on yellow fever vaccine responses in identical twins.

Input material: CD4+ T cells sorted from blood. These TCRs come from a woman between 18 and 30 years old in good health.

This clonotype was picked up a small number of times. V usage is TRBV5-1 and J usage is TRBJ2-1; 12 positions agree with TRBD2. In germline, CDR1 is SGHRS, CDR2 YFSETQ. This CDR3 has 16 residues. J was trimmed by 7 bases and V by 4 bases; bases with no gene match: 9. The CDR3 DNA reads as TGCGCCAGCAGCCCGACTAGCGGGAGCCTGGGGAATGAGCAGTTCTTC. It codes for CASSPTSGSLGNEQFF.

V and J are TRBV20-1 and TRBJ2-3; 7 bases fit TRBD2. The CDR3 loop spans 15 amino acids. V lost 5 bases to trimming and J lost 0 bases; unmatched junction nucleotides: 8. Germline loops: CDR1 DFQATT, CDR2 SNEGSKA (reference sequence). This CDR3 is CSASKGRGSTDTQYF. Written as DNA, the CDR3 is TGCAGTGCTTCTAAGGGGCGGGGGAGCACAGATACGCAGTATTTT.